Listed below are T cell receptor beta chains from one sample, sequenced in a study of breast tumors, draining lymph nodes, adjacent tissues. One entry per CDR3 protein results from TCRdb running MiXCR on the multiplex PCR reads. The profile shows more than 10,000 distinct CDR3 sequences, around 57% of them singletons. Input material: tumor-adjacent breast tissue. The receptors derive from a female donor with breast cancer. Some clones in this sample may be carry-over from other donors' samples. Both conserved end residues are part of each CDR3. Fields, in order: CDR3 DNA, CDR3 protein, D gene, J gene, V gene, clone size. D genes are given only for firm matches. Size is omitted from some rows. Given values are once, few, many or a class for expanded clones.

CDR3 DNA: TGTGCCACCAGCAGAGATCTCGGGGGAGGGCGCGAGCAGTTCTTC; CDR3 protein: CATSRDLGGGREQFF; D gene: TRBD2; J gene: TRBJ2-1; V gene: TRBV15; clone size: medium-sized
CDR3 DNA: TGTGCCAGCAGCCGATCGGGGGTCCACGAGCAGTACTTC; CDR3 protein: CASSRSGVHEQYF; D gene: -; J gene: TRBJ2-7; V gene: TRBV11-3; clone size: -
CDR3 DNA: TGTGCCAGCAGCTTTACAGGGTTGGAGCAGTTCTTC; CDR3 protein: CASSFTGLEQFF; D gene: -; J gene: TRBJ2-1; V gene: TRBV7-2; clone size: many
CDR3 DNA: TGTGCCAGCAGCGTCGGGGCTAGCGGAAGCACAGATACGCAGTATTTT; CDR3 protein: CASSVGASGSTDTQYF; D gene: TRBD2; J gene: TRBJ2-3; V gene: TRBV2; clone size: -
CDR3 DNA: TGTGCCAGCAGCCTAGATAGCTCCTATAATTCACCCCTCCACTTT; CDR3 protein: CASSLDSSYNSPLHF; D gene: -; J gene: TRBJ1-6; V gene: TRBV4-2; clone size: -
CDR3 DNA: TGTGCCAGCAGCTTAAACACGGATGAGCAGTACTTT; CDR3 protein: CASSLNTDEQYF; D gene: -; J gene: TRBJ2-7; V gene: TRBV7-8; clone size: -
CDR3 DNA: TGTGCCAGTAGTAGGGGGGGACTAGCCGGTTACGAGCAGTACTTC; CDR3 protein: CASSRGGLAGYEQYF; D gene: TRBD2; J gene: TRBJ2-7; V gene: TRBV19; clone size: -
CDR3 DNA: TGTGCCATCAGTGAAGGAAACTATGGCTACACCTTC; CDR3 protein: CAISEGNYGYTF; D gene: -; J gene: TRBJ1-2; V gene: TRBV10-3; clone size: medium-sized
CDR3 DNA: TGTGCCAGCAGCGTAGGGGCTAGCGGGTTCACAGATACGCAGTATTTT; CDR3 protein: CASSVGASGFTDTQYF; D gene: TRBD2; J gene: TRBJ2-3; V gene: TRBV9; clone size: -
CDR3 DNA: TGTGCCAGCAGCTTGGAACTAACCCACTACGAGCAGTACTTC; CDR3 protein: CASSLELTHYEQYF; D gene: -; J gene: TRBJ2-7; V gene: TRBV5-6; clone size: many
CDR3 DNA: TGCAGTGGGGGTGAAGGTAGCACAGATACGCAGTATTTT; CDR3 protein: CSGGEGSTDTQYF; D gene: -; J gene: TRBJ2-3; V gene: TRBV20-1; clone size: -
CDR3 DNA: TGCAGTGCTAGATCTTCTCCGGGACAAGTTACCGGGGAGCTGTTTTTT; CDR3 protein: CSARSSPGQVTGELFF; D gene: -; J gene: TRBJ2-2; V gene: TRBV20-1; clone size: -
CDR3 DNA: TGTGCCAGCAGTCCCGTCTTCACCCCAGGAAACACCATATATTTT; CDR3 protein: CASSPVFTPGNTIYF; D gene: -; J gene: TRBJ1-3; V gene: TRBV6-5; clone size: medium-sized
CDR3 DNA: TGTGCCAGCAGGGGACAGGGAGTGAACGCAGATACGCAGTATTTT; CDR3 protein: CASRGQGVNADTQYF; D gene: TRBD1; J gene: TRBJ2-3; V gene: TRBV11-2; clone size: -
CDR3 DNA: TGTGCCTGGAGTCCCCTCACAGGGAATTCACCCCTCCACTTT; CDR3 protein: CAWSPLTGNSPLHF; D gene: -; J gene: TRBJ1-6; V gene: TRBV30; clone size: -
CDR3 DNA: TGTGCCAGCGTAGGTAGGGGGCTCCCCTACGAGCAGTACTTC; CDR3 protein: CASVGRGLPYEQYF; D gene: TRBD1; J gene: TRBJ2-7; V gene: TRBV6-1; clone size: -
CDR3 DNA: TGTGCCAGCAGCTTGGGGGCAGGGCTCATGGGCACCATATATTTT; CDR3 protein: CASSLGAGLMGTIYF; D gene: -; J gene: TRBJ1-3; V gene: TRBV5-6; clone size: once
CDR3 DNA: TGCGCCAGCAGTGAAGGGGGGGGGGGGTACGAGCAGTCCTTC; CDR3 protein: CASSEGGGGYEQSF; D gene: -; J gene: TRBJ2-7; V gene: TRBV10-2; clone size: few
CDR3 DNA: TGTGCCACCAACTCGGATTTGACCGGGGAGCTGTTTTTT; CDR3 protein: CATNSDLTGELFF; D gene: -; J gene: TRBJ2-2; V gene: TRBV15; clone size: -
CDR3 DNA: TGTGCCAGCAGCCCCGGACAGGGGAGATCACCCCTCCACTTT; CDR3 protein: CASSPGQGRSPLHF; D gene: TRBD1; J gene: TRBJ1-6; V gene: TRBV5-6; clone size: medium-sized
CDR3 DNA: TGTGCCAGCAGTAGAGCCAGGGACAGGGGGCTGATGGCCCAGTACTTC; CDR3 protein: CASSRARDRGLMAQYF; D gene: TRBD1; J gene: TRBJ2-5; V gene: TRBV27; clone size: many
CDR3 DNA: TGTGCCAGCAGCCGAGGGACTGGGTGGAGGGGCTATACCTTC; CDR3 protein: CASSRGTGWRGYTF; D gene: -; J gene: TRBJ1-2; V gene: TRBV9; clone size: -
CDR3 DNA: TGCGCCAGCAGCGTTGGACGGAGCAATACAGCTTTCTTT; CDR3 protein: CASSVGRSNTAFF; D gene: -; J gene: TRBJ1-1; V gene: TRBV4-1; clone size: few
CDR3 DNA: TGTGCCAGCAGTTTGGGGATGAACACTGAAGCTTTCTTT; CDR3 protein: CASSLGMNTEAFF; D gene: -; J gene: TRBJ1-1; V gene: TRBV28; clone size: -
CDR3 DNA: TGTGCCAGCAGCGCGGGACTAGGGTTTAGGTACGAGCAGTACTTC; CDR3 protein: CASSAGLGFRYEQYF; D gene: TRBD2; J gene: TRBJ2-7; V gene: TRBV9; clone size: -
CDR3 DNA: TGCAGCGTTGATTCAGGGGGAGGCTACACCTTC; CDR3 protein: CSVDSGGGYTF; D gene: TRBD1; J gene: TRBJ1-2; V gene: TRBV29-1; clone size: -
CDR3 DNA: TGTGCCAGCAGCTTAGAGGAGGCCTATGGCTACACCTTC; CDR3 protein: CASSLEEAYGYTF; D gene: -; J gene: TRBJ1-2; V gene: TRBV7-9; clone size: once
CDR3 DNA: TGCAGTGCTCGAAATTCCGGGTTTGAAGCTTTCTTT; CDR3 protein: CSARNSGFEAFF; D gene: -; J gene: TRBJ1-1; V gene: TRBV20-1; clone size: -
CDR3 DNA: TGTGCCAGCAGCATGATGGGACCTCCGCCAGACTATGGCTACACCTTC; CDR3 protein: CASSMMGPPPDYGYTF; D gene: -; J gene: TRBJ1-2; V gene: TRBV7-8; clone size: -
CDR3 DNA: TGCGCCAGCAGCCAAGATTTGTCGGCTAACTATGGCTACACCTTC; CDR3 protein: CASSQDLSANYGYTF; D gene: -; J gene: TRBJ1-2; V gene: TRBV4-3; clone size: -
CDR3 DNA: TGTGCCAGCAGTCCCTGGACAGCCGGGGAGCTGTTTTTT; CDR3 protein: CASSPWTAGELFF; D gene: -; J gene: TRBJ2-2; V gene: TRBV28; clone size: many
CDR3 DNA: TGCAGCGGCAAAGGGGGCAACGGCTACACCTTC; CDR3 protein: CSGKGGNGYTF; D gene: TRBD1; J gene: TRBJ1-2; V gene: TRBV29-1; clone size: -
CDR3 DNA: TGCAGTGCTAGAGATCCTGAGAGACAGGGATCCCACACCTTC; CDR3 protein: CSARDPERQGSHTF; D gene: TRBD1; J gene: TRBJ1-2; V gene: TRBV20-1; clone size: -
CDR3 DNA: TGTGCCCGAAGACAGGGGGATAGAGGCTACACCTTC; CDR3 protein: CARRQGDRGYTF; D gene: TRBD1; J gene: TRBJ1-2; V gene: TRBV2; clone size: -
CDR3 DNA: TGTGCCACCAGTGATCTAAACCGGGACAGGACAGATACGCAGTATTTT; CDR3 protein: CATSDLNRDRTDTQYF; D gene: TRBD1; J gene: TRBJ2-3; V gene: TRBV24-1; clone size: -
CDR3 DNA: TGTGCCAGCAGCGACGTACCTTACTACGAGCAGTACTTC; CDR3 protein: CASSDVPYYEQYF; D gene: -; J gene: TRBJ2-7; V gene: TRBV11-3; clone size: -
CDR3 DNA: TGTGCCAGCAGCCCACAGACAGGGGCGGGCTCTGGCTCTCCCTTC; CDR3 protein: CASSPQTGAGSGSPF; D gene: TRBD1; J gene: TRBJ1-2; V gene: TRBV7-2; clone size: few
CDR3 DNA: TGTGCCAGCAGCTCCGGGACTAGCGGGACAGATACGCAGTATTTT; CDR3 protein: CASSSGTSGTDTQYF; D gene: TRBD2; J gene: TRBJ2-3; V gene: TRBV11-1; clone size: -
CDR3 DNA: TGTGCCAGCAGCCAAGGCTACAATGAGCAGTTCTTC; CDR3 protein: CASSQGYNEQFF; D gene: -; J gene: TRBJ2-1; V gene: TRBV3-1; clone size: many
CDR3 DNA: TGTGCCAGCAGCCCCGGGACTTCCTACGAGCAGTACTTC; CDR3 protein: CASSPGTSYEQYF; D gene: -; J gene: TRBJ2-7; V gene: TRBV7-9; clone size: -
CDR3 DNA: TGCGCCAGCAGCTCCCTCGTGGTGGGCTCAGATACGCAGTATTTT; CDR3 protein: CASSSLVVGSDTQYF; D gene: -; J gene: TRBJ2-3; V gene: TRBV5-1; clone size: -
CDR3 DNA: TGTGCCAGCAGGACAGGGGGAAGTTATGAAAAACTGTTTTTT; CDR3 protein: CASRTGGSYEKLFF; D gene: TRBD1; J gene: TRBJ1-4; V gene: TRBV19; clone size: -
CDR3 DNA: TGTGCCAGCAGCCCACAGGGGCTGACCCACAATGAGCAGTTCTTC; CDR3 protein: CASSPQGLTHNEQFF; D gene: TRBD1; J gene: TRBJ2-1; V gene: TRBV6-4; clone size: -
CDR3 DNA: TGTGCCAGCAGCCTTCTTACTGAAGCTTTCTTT; CDR3 protein: CASSLLTEAFF; D gene: -; J gene: TRBJ1-1; V gene: TRBV13; clone size: -
CDR3 DNA: TGCAGTGCTAGAGATCGCAGCCGCGCCTCCTACGAGCAGTACTTC; CDR3 protein: CSARDRSRASYEQYF; D gene: -; J gene: TRBJ2-7; V gene: TRBV20-1; clone size: few
CDR3 DNA: TGCGCCAGCAGGGGTCCTAGCGGGGGGGCCGGGGAGCTGTTTTTT; CDR3 protein: CASRGPSGGAGELFF; D gene: TRBD2; J gene: TRBJ2-2; V gene: TRBV10-2; clone size: -
CDR3 DNA: TGTGCCAGCAGACCCTTCACAGGCTTAAATGGCTACACCTTC; CDR3 protein: CASRPFTGLNGYTF; D gene: -; J gene: TRBJ1-2; V gene: TRBV28; clone size: many
CDR3 DNA: TGTGCTAGTGGTATCAGAAATCAGCCCCAGCATTTT; CDR3 protein: CASGIRNQPQHF; D gene: -; J gene: TRBJ1-5; V gene: TRBV12-5; clone size: -
CDR3 DNA: TGTGCCAGCAGTGACTCTTACAATGAGCAGTTCTTC; CDR3 protein: CASSDSYNEQFF; D gene: -; J gene: TRBJ2-1; V gene: TRBV2; clone size: -
CDR3 DNA: TGTGCCAGTAGTATAGTGGGAAGGGGCTCTGGGGCCAACGTCCTGACTTTC; CDR3 protein: CASSIVGRGSGANVLTF; D gene: -; J gene: TRBJ2-6; V gene: TRBV19; clone size: -
CDR3 DNA: TGCGCCAGCAGCTTGGTCGGGACAGGCGCCGTCTATGGCTACACCTTC; CDR3 protein: CASSLVGTGAVYGYTF; D gene: TRBD1; J gene: TRBJ1-2; V gene: TRBV5-1; clone size: -
CDR3 DNA: TGTGCCAGCAGGCCATCACGGATGAATGAAAAACTGCTTTTT; CDR3 protein: CASRPSRMNEKLLF; D gene: -; J gene: TRBJ1-4; V gene: TRBV7-3; clone size: -